This T cell receptor (beta chain) was sequenced for a study of circulating CD8 cells and anti-PD-1 response in melanoma. Study-wide context: About 55% of the 13 melanoma patients received first-line anti-PD-1 therapy.

The QIAseq Immune Repertoire TCR panel built the libraries from 15 ng of total RNA. MiXCR, run by TCRdb on the reads, gives a single entry per CDR3 protein. Here the sample spans about 340 distinct CDR3 sequences, approximately 5.7% being singletons. Study results and caveats: DNEG was most diverse; TIGIT repertoires were least diverse.

This clonotype is judged large. What it binds is unknown. CDR1 and CDR2 (germline): LNHDA, SQIVND (reference sequence). V dropped 0 bases and J dropped 5 bases, with 23 bases sitting between them. The CDR3 is made up of 19 amino acids. Sorting of live CD3+CD8+TCRalphabeta+ cells by PD-1 and/or TIGIT gave four subsets. V is TRBV19 and J is TRBJ1-5, with a possible D match to TRBD1 (6 bases). Here the sequenced sample was CD8+ T cells from PBMCs, taken at baseline or after one month of anti-PD-1 therapy (not recorded which). This TCR derives from a human donor with melanoma. As DNA, the CDR3 is TGTGCCAGTAGTATAGATCAACCTCCGAGGGCAGGGGATGATCAGCCCCAGCATTTT. It specifies CASSIDQPPRAGDDQPQHF.